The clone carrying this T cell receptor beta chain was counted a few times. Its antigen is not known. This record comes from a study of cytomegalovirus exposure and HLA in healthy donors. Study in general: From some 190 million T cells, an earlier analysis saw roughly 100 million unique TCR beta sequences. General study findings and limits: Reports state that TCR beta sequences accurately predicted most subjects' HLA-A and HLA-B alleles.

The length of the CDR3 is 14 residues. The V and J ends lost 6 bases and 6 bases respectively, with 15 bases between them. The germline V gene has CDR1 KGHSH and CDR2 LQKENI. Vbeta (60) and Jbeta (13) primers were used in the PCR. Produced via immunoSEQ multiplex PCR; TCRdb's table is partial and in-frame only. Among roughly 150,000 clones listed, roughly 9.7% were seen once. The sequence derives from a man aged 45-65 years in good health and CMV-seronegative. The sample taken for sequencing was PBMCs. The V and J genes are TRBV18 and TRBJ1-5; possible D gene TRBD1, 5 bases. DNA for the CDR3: TGTGCCAGCTCTCTCCAGGGTTGGAGTCAGCCCCAGCATTTT. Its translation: CASSLQGWSQPQHF.